This T cell receptor beta chain was identified in a study of cytomegalovirus exposure and HLA in healthy donors. Study overall: Earlier, some 180 million T cells were analyzed, and some 120 million unique TCR beta sequences were found among them.

V gave up 5 bases and J gave up 3 bases, with 20 bases separating them. The CDR3 has 16 residues. In germline, CDR1 is PRHDT, CDR2 FYEKMQ (reference sequence). With 60 Vbeta and 13 Jbeta primers, the PCR was carried out. TCRdb's table, derived via immunoSEQ multiplex PCR, lists solely in-frame clones and lacks some. This table holds roughly 180,000 clones, 70% to 85% found once. Material: PBMCs. This rearrangement joins TRBV13 to TRBJ2-7; TRBD1 is a possible D gene (6 bases). This TCR was recovered from a man aged 18 to 29 in good health and CMV-seronegative. In DNA form, the CDR3 reads TGTGCCAGCAGCACCATGACAGGTCCCCTACTCTACGAGCAGTACTTC. As protein: CASSTMTGPLLYEQYF. Using reference TRBV13 and TRBJ2-7 for the parts outside the CDR3, the full variable domain is AAGVIQSPRHLIKEKRETATLKCYPIPRHDTVYWYQQGPGQDPQFLISFYEKMQSDKGSIPDRFSAQQFSDYHSELNMSSLELGDSALYFCASSTMTGPLLYEQYFGPGTRLTVT.